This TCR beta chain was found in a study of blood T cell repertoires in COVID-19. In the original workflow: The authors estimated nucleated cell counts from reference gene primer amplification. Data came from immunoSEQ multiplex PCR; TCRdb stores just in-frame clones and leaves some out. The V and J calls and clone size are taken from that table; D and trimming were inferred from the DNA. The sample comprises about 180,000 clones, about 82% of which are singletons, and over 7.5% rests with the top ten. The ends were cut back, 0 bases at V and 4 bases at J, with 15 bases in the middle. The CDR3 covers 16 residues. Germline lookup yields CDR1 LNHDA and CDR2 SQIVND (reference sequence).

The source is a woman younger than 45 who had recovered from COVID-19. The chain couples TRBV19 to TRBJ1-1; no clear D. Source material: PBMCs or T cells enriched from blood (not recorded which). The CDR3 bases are TGTGCCAGTAGTATAGATCATACGGATTGGAGCACTGAAGCTTTCTTT. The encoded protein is CASSIDHTDWSTEAFF.